This entry describes one T cell receptor (beta chain). What antigen it recognizes has not been identified. Per-base quality was not reported, and no clone a single base away is much larger than it. This sample was included in a study of T cells in narcolepsy (dated by TCRdb to 2017 to 2018). For context, the study as a whole: Patients with narcolepsy type 1 or type 2 (NT1, NT2) and healthy control donors were enrolled in the study. Autoreactive T cells targeting hypocretin neuron self-antigens (hypocretin, TRIB2) were sought in narcolepsy patients, and TCR Vbeta sequencing was used to track clonotypes in blood and CSF.

For TCR Vbeta sequencing, memory CD4+ T cells were sorted ex vivo from the peripheral blood of both healthy controls and narcolepsy patients. Findings and caveats that apply to the study as a whole: Patients and controls had comparable numbers of sequenced blood memory CD4+ clonotypes, averaging about 37,000 and 33,000, respectively. According to the report, autoreactive clonotypes were detected serially in the blood of the same patients and of different patients, but not in healthy controls. Plots comparing CSF and blood CD4+ T cell clonotypes from the same patient highlighted HCRT-specific and TRIB2-specific autoreactive clonotypes. Some blood memory CD4+ repertoires from patients and controls contained no sequences matching autoreactive T cell clones.

Libraries were built with the immunoSEQ multiplex PCR assay. TCRdb took over this immuneACCESS table, retaining in-frame rearrangements with V and J assigned. Such tables are incomplete; in checked studies, under half of the missing clones stem from an unresolved V gene, and the remainder is unexplained. The sample table records about 40,000 clones; roughly 88% of these occur just once. Of the sample, around 1.2% falls within the top ten clones. Sequencing was done on a sample of CD45RA- memory CD4+ T cells from PBMCs. Read against the paper, the sample's cell subset or site label means: memory T cells sorted ex vivo from peripheral blood. The source of this sequence is a human donor with narcolepsy.

The DNA is TGTGCCAGCAGTTCACTAGGCCGCTCAAACTATGGCTACACCTTC. This codes for CASSSLGRSNYGYTF. Recombination linked TRBV27 to TRBJ1-2; no D gene can be assigned with confidence. The CDR3 numbers 15 residues from cysteine through phenylalanine. Just the 45-base CDR3 DNA is kept, in frame starting at base 1. Trimming removed 4 bases from V and 2 bases from J, leaving 14 bases between the germline ends. CDR1 and CDR2, per the germline V gene (reference sequence), are MNHEY and SMNVEV.